Listed here are 25 T cell receptor beta chains from one sample, sequenced in a study of technical replicates of blood from several donors. Sequenced by immunoSEQ multiplex PCR; TCRdb stores in-frame clones only, minus some. The repertoire holds tens of thousands of clones, with approximately 86% as singletons. The source material was PBMCs. The receptors stem from a human donor in good health. Some clones in this sample may be carry-over from other donors' samples.

V and J are TRBV25-1 and TRBJ2-5; D might be TRBD1 (6 bases). The V and J ends lost 6 bases and 1 base respectively, with 9 bases between them. The CDR3 contains 13 residues. The V gene's germline CDR1 is MGHDK and CDR2 SYGVNS. CDR3: CASSYRAQETQYF. CDR3 nucleotides: TGTGCCAGCAGCTACAGGGCCCAAGAGACCCAGTACTTC.

This rearrangement joins TRBV6-5 to TRBJ1-4, with a possible D match to TRBD1 (6 bases). Trimming pared 6 bases from V and 0 bases from J, leaving 11 bases between. The CDR3 sequence is 15 residues long. Germline assignment: CDR1 MNHEY and CDR2 SVGAGI. The CDR3 nucleotides are TGTGCCAGCAGGTGGACAGCTGCAACTAATGAAAAACTGTTTTTT. Amino acids: CASRWTAATNEKLFF.

The chain employs TRBV9 and TRBJ2-7, with D possibly matching TRBD2 (5 bases). In germline, CDR1 is SGDLS, CDR2 YYNGEE. V was pared by 1 base and J by 0 bases, with 8 bases between. The CDR3 contains 14 residues. CDR3 protein: CASSVREYSYEQYF. CDR3 sequence (DNA): TGTGCCAGCAGCGTAAGGGAGTACTCCTACGAGCAGTACTTC.

This chain joins TRBV9 and TRBJ1-2; TRBD1 aligns across 7 bases. CDR3 length equals 15 residues. Germline CDR1 SGDLS, CDR2 YYNGEE. The ends lost 4 bases at V and 2 bases at J; junction bases unmatched: 8. CDR3 nucleotides: TGTGCCAGCAGCACCGGACAGGTGGGGAACTATGGCTACACCTTC. This gives the protein CASSTGQVGNYGYTF.

This sequence joins TRBV9 and TRBJ2-2; D possibly corresponds to TRBD1 (5 bases). CDR1 SGDLS and CDR2 YYNGEE come from the germline V gene. V lost 0 bases and J lost 3, with 6 bases in between. The CDR3 spans 14 residues. The CDR3 protein is CASSVGGDTGELFF. The CDR3 DNA sequence: TGTGCCAGCAGCGTAGGGGGCGACACCGGGGAGCTGTTTTTT.

V is TRBV5-1 and J is TRBJ2-5, with 11 bases aligning to TRBD1. The CDR3 sequence is 15 residues long. J was trimmed by 4 bases and V by 2 bases; bases with no gene match: 4. CDR1 and CDR2 (germline): SGHRS, YFSETQ. The DNA of the CDR3 is TGCGCCAGCAGCTTATTCGGGACAGGGGGAGAGACCCAGTACTTC. Residues: CASSLFGTGGETQYF.

The DNA of the CDR3 is TGTGCCTGGAGTCCCAACAGGGGCGCTGGGGAGACCCAGTACTTC. Amino acids: CAWSPNRGAGETQYF. The chain combines TRBV30 with TRBJ2-5; 7 nucleotides line up with TRBD1. The CDR3 contains 15 residues. Germline loops: CDR1 GTSNPN, CDR2 SVGIG (reference sequence). The V gene end was trimmed by 2 bases and the J gene end by 5 bases; junction bases not matched to a gene: 11. The variable domain in full, completed from reference TRBV30 and TRBJ2-5, reads SQTIHQWPATLVQPVGSPLSLECTVEGTSNPNLYWYRQAAGRGLQLLFYSVGIGQISSEVPQNLSASRPQDRQFILSSKKLLLSDSGFYLCAWSPNRGAGETQYFGPGTRLLVL.

The chain employs TRBV18 and TRBJ2-1; 10 bases line up with TRBD1. V lost 2 bases, J lost 8 bases, and 0 bases stayed unmatched. The CDR3 extends over 13 amino acids. Per the germline V gene, CDR1 is KGHSH and CDR2 is LQKENI. CDR3 residues: CASSPGTGDEQFF. The CDR3 DNA follows: TGTGCCAGCTCACCAGGGACAGGGGATGAGCAGTTCTTC.

The chain joins TRBV5-4 to TRBJ2-3; 11 positions agree with TRBD1. With 2 bases clipped from V and 3 bases from J, the junction kept 2 bases outside the gene matches. The germline gives CDR1 SGHNT, CDR2 YYREEE (reference sequence). The CDR3 totals 15 residues. The CDR3 region is CASSFGQGATDTQYF. The CDR3, as DNA: TGTGCCAGCAGCTTTGGACAGGGGGCGACAGATACGCAGTATTTT. The full variable domain, with the rest looked up from reference TRBV5-4 and TRBJ2-3, is ETGVTQSPTHLIKTRGQQVTLRCSSQSGHNTVSWYQQALGQGPQFIFQYYREEENGRGNFPPRFSGLQFPNYSSELNVNALELDDSALYLCASSFGQGATDTQYFGPGTRLTVL.

The CDR3: CASSFYGGGADTQYF. The DNA for the CDR3 is TGTGCCAGCAGCTTTTACGGGGGAGGGGCAGATACGCAGTATTTT. The chain carries TRBV7-2 and TRBJ2-3; 7 nucleotides match TRBD2. Losses at the gene ends were 3 bases for V and 4 bases for J; bases not matched to a gene: 7. CDR1 is SGHTA, CDR2 FQGNSA, per germline. The CDR3 is made up of 15 amino acids.

The V and J genes are TRBV4-2 and TRBJ2-5; 7 bases line up with TRBD2. Germline CDR1 and CDR2: LGHNA and YNFKEQ. The junction had 12 bases not matched to a gene; V was cut back by 3 bases and J by 5 bases. The CDR3 has 16 amino acids. CDR3 loop: CASSQESGPGGETQYF. The CDR3 DNA sequence: TGTGCCAGCAGCCAGGAGTCGGGACCCGGGGGGGAGACCCAGTACTTC.

This sequence joins TRBV30 and TRBJ1-2; D might be TRBD1 (6 bases). Germline assignment: CDR1 GTSNPN and CDR2 SVGIG (reference sequence). CDR3 length: 14 amino acids. V was cut by 3 bases and J by 0 bases, with 11 bases left in between. The CDR3 region has the DNA TGTGCCTGGAGGTCCGGGGGGCCTAACTATGGCTACACCTTC. It is translated as CAWRSGGPNYGYTF.

J is TRBJ1-1 and V is TRBV19; D is undetermined. Trimming cost V 5 bases and J 1 base, with 8 bases left between them. The CDR3 runs 13 residues. CDR1 is LNHDA, CDR2 SQIVND, per germline (reference sequence). CDR3 in amino acids: CASSVTANTEAFF. CDR3 nucleotides: TGTGCCAGTAGTGTAACAGCGAACACTGAAGCTTTCTTT.

The table lists this clone with a count of one. The chain employs TRBV30 and TRBJ2-1; no firm D call. The CDR3 is 17 residues long. Germline CDR1 reads GTSNPN; CDR2 reads SVGIG (reference sequence). Trimming removed 2 bases from V and 0 bases from J, with 17 bases in between. Here the CDR3 reads CAWSSRLTLSSYNEQFF. The DNA of the CDR3 is TGTGCCTGGAGTTCCCGACTGACCCTCAGCTCCTACAATGAGCAGTTCTTC. Supplemented by reference TRBV30 and TRBJ2-1, the full variable domain reads SQTIHQWPATLVQPVGSPLSLECTVEGTSNPNLYWYRQAAGRGLQLLFYSVGIGQISSEVPQNLSASRPQDRQFILSSKKLLLSDSGFYLCAWSSRLTLSSYNEQFFGPGTRLTVL.

This chain links TRBV29-1 with TRBJ2-1; 9 bases agree with TRBD2. Per germline, CDR1 SQVTM and CDR2 ANQGSEA. The CDR3 runs to 16 residues. After removal of 7 bases from V and 6 bases from J, the junction contained 16 bases not matched to a gene. CDR3 sequence reads: CSAEGRGGRFINEQFF. The DNA for the CDR3 is TGCAGCGCCGAAGGGCGGGGGGGCCGGTTTATCAATGAGCAGTTCTTC.

The rearrangement uses TRBV11-2 and TRBJ2-2, with D uncertain. Germline V CDR1 and CDR2: SGHAT, FQNNGV. Trimming pared 5 bases from V and 2 bases from J, leaving 3 bases between. The CDR3 is made up of 12 amino acids. The CDR3 loop is CASSLNTGELFF. The CDR3 DNA reads TGTGCCAGCAGCCTAAACACCGGGGAGCTGTTTTTT.

This sequence joins TRBV29-1 and TRBJ2-1, with a weak D call TRBD1 (5 bases). V lost 4 bases and J 10 bases, leaving 8 bases between the germline ends. The germline V gene encodes CDR1 SQVTM and CDR2 ANQGSEA. CDR3 length equals 10 residues. The CDR3 here is CSVARGEQFF. In DNA, the CDR3 is TGCAGCGTTGCAAGGGGAGAGCAGTTCTTC.

The table lists this clone with a count of one. The V call is TRBV15, the J call TRBJ2-1; D uncertain. Germline CDR1 LNHNV, CDR2 YYDKDF (reference sequence). V was trimmed by 1 base and J by 8 bases, leaving 9 bases between them. CDR3 length: 13 residues. The CDR3 DNA follows: TGTGCCACCAGCAGAGCCCGGAGCGATGAGCAGTTCTTC. Translating it yields CATSRARSDEQFF.

This clone was picked up a small number of times. The V gene is TRBV6-5, the J gene TRBJ2-7; 9 nucleotides agree with TRBD2. The germline gives CDR1 MNHEY, CDR2 SVGAGI. This CDR3 is built from 15 residues. V lost 0 bases to trimming and J lost 6 bases; unmatched junction nucleotides: 6. Written as DNA, the CDR3 is TGTGCCAGCAGTTACTCGTCACTAGCGGGTTCCGAGCAGTACTTC. Protein product: CASSYSSLAGSEQYF.

This chain links TRBV9 with TRBJ1-3; TRBD1 is a possible D gene (6 bases). The V end was cut by 3 bases, the J end by 1 base, with 11 bases between. Germline CDR1 reads SGDLS; CDR2 reads YYNGEE. This CDR3 has 15 residues. CDR3 protein: CASSAQGVSGNTIYF. The CDR3, as DNA: TGTGCCAGCAGCGCACAGGGTGTTTCTGGAAACACCATATATTTT. The full variable domain, completed using reference TRBV9 and TRBJ1-3, is DSGVTQTPKHLITATGQRVTLRCSPRSGDLSVYWYQQSLDQGLQFLIQYYNGEERAKGNILERFSAQQFPDLHSELNLSSLELGDSALYFCASSAQGVSGNTIYFGEGSWLTVV.

V is TRBV5-6 and J is TRBJ2-1, with a possible D match to TRBD1 (5 bases). Trimming took off 1 base at V and 6 bases at J, with 17 bases between the two ends. Germline V lookup: CDR1 SGHDT, CDR2 YYEEEE. The CDR3 has 16 amino acids. CDR3 sequence reads: CASSLSPGRVINEQFF. The CDR3 DNA sequence: TGTGCCAGCAGCTTGAGTCCAGGGCGAGTAATCAATGAGCAGTTCTTC.

The chain is built from TRBV4-3 and TRBJ2-5; 8 nucleotides align to TRBD1. The CDR3 runs to 15 residues. The V segment lost 0 bases and the J segment 4 bases; nucleotides outside the gene matches: 4. Germline CDR1 LGHNA, CDR2 YSLEER. The CDR3 protein is CASSQDLTGAETQYF. The DNA for the CDR3 is TGCGCCAGCAGCCAAGATTTGACAGGGGCAGAGACCCAGTACTTC.

This clone was counted once. The chain uses TRBV27 and TRBJ1-6; no clear D. This CDR3 contains 16 residues. Germline CDR1 reads MNHEY; CDR2 reads SMNVEV (reference sequence). Deletions cut 5 bases from V and 6 bases from J, with 17 bases between. This CDR3 is CASSVSGVSFNSPLHF. The CDR3 DNA reads as TGTGCCAGCAGTGTTTCCGGGGTTTCTTTTAATTCACCCCTCCACTTT.

The gene calls are TRBV5-6 and TRBJ1-1, with D perhaps TRBD1 (5 bases). Per the germline V gene, CDR1 is SGHDT and CDR2 is YYEEEE. CDR3 length: 11 residues. V lost 2 bases and J lost 7, with 6 bases in between. The CDR3 is CASSFDSEAFF. Here the CDR3 DNA reads TGTGCCAGCAGCTTTGACAGTGAAGCTTTCTTT. Together with reference TRBV5-6 and TRBJ1-1, the CDR3 gives the full variable domain: DAGVTQSPTHLIKTRGQQVTLRCSPKSGHDTVSWYQQALGQGPQFIFQYYEEEERQRGNFPDRFSGHQFPNYSSELNVNALLLGDSALYLCASSFDSEAFFGQGTRLTVV.

The chain combines TRBV25-1 with TRBJ2-7; 7 bases match TRBD2. The trim removed 0 bases at V and 5 bases at J, leaving 7 bases unmatched. The CDR3 totals 15 residues. The germline gives CDR1 MGHDK, CDR2 SYGVNS. The CDR3 region is CASSEYRQGGHEQYF. In DNA, the CDR3 is TGTGCCAGCAGTGAATATCGGCAGGGAGGGCACGAGCAGTACTTC.